What follows are 3 T cell receptor beta chains derived from one specimen sequenced in a study of CD8+CD57+ T cells in acquired aplastic anemia. It was genomic DNA that served as the template for profiling TCR beta VDJ and CDR3. Using its own MiXCR run on the reads, TCRdb lists one record per CDR3 protein. The profile covers 300,000 or so distinct CDR3 sequences, with roughly three fifths appearing a single time and less than 9.5% taken by the ten largest. The sample was sorted CD4+, CD8+, or CD8+CD57+ T cells (not recorded which) from PBMCs. The receptors originated from a human donor with severe aplastic anemia or a healthy control (not recorded which).

The V call is TRBV15, the J call TRBJ2-7, with TRBD1 matching 11 bases. This CDR3 comprises 15 residues. The germline CDR1 and CDR2 sequences are LNHNV and YYDKDF (reference sequence). Trimming took 3 bases from V and 4 from J; bases not matched to a gene: 5. CDR3 loop: CATSSTGTGGYEQYF. Written as DNA, the CDR3 is TGTGCCACCAGCAGCACCGGGACAGGGGGATACGAGCAGTACTTC.

Comment on this clonotype: One end of the junction does not line up with germline, which may come from a read error. The chain recombines TRBV5-1 with TRBJ1-4; 8 bases line up with TRBD1. The CDR3 contains 15 residues. Germline CDR1 is SGHRS and CDR2 is YFSETQ. DNA for the CDR3: TGTGCCAGCAGCCGGACCGGGACAGGAAATGAAAAACTGTTTTTT. Protein sequence: CASSRTGTGNEKLFF. The full variable domain, rest sourced from reference TRBV5-1 and TRBJ1-4, is KAGVTQTPRYLIKTRGQQVTLSCSPISGHRSVSWYQQTPGQGLQFLFEYFSETQRNKGNFPGRFSGRQFSNSRSEMNVSTLELGDSALYLCASSRTGTGNEKLFFGSGTQLSVL.

The V gene is TRBV10-3, the J gene TRBJ2-5; D gene unclear. V gave up 4 bases and J gave up 4 bases, with 7 bases separating them. The CDR3 runs 12 residues. Germline CDR1 reads ENHRY; CDR2 reads SYGVKD. CDR3 in DNA: TGTGCCATCAGTGGTTCAGCAGAGACCCAGTACTTC. This codes for CAISGSAETQYF.